This entry lists 15 T cell receptor beta chains sequenced from one sample in a study of control samples from healthy donors and cancer patients. The repertoire was sequenced with immunoSEQ multiplex PCR; TCRdb's copy has only in-frame clones and lacks some. This sample has approximately 41,000 clones, with about 95% found just once. The material sequenced was blood. The source of these receptors is a man between 60 and 75 years old in good health.

The chain employs TRBV5-1 and TRBJ2-7; D might be TRBD1 or TRBD2, each matching 5 bases. This CDR3 has 14 residues. V was shortened by 4 bases and J by 3 bases, with 14 bases between the two germline ends. Germline V gives CDR1 SGHRS, CDR2 YFSETQ. CDR3 DNA sequence: TGCGCCAGCAGCCCCGGGACGGAAGTCTACGAGCAGTACTTC. Amino acid sequence: CASSPGTEVYEQYF.

The chain has TRBV28 and TRBJ2-7, with 9 positions matching TRBD2. Germline CDR1 is MDHEN and CDR2 is SYDVKM. The CDR3 contains 14 residues. V lost 2 bases to trimming and J lost 2 bases; unmatched junction nucleotides: 1. The CDR3 loop reads CASSLGGRAYEQYF. The CDR3 DNA follows: TGTGCCAGCAGTTTAGGCGGGAGGGCCTACGAGCAGTACTTC.

The chain joins TRBV11-2 to TRBJ2-3; D perhaps matches TRBD1 (5 bases). The CDR3 runs 17 residues. The germline gives CDR1 SGHAT, CDR2 FQNNGV. The V gene lost 0 bases and the J gene lost 2 bases, with 15 bases spanning the gap. CDR3: CASSLEPRGVLTDTQYF. Written as DNA, the CDR3 is TGTGCCAGCAGCTTAGAGCCAAGGGGCGTCCTCACAGATACGCAGTATTTT. The full variable domain, with the rest looked up from reference TRBV11-2 and TRBJ2-3, is EAGVAQSPRYKIIEKRQSVAFWCNPISGHATLYWYQQILGQGPKLLIQFQNNGVVDDSQLPKDRFSAERLKGVDSTLKIQPAKLEDSAVYLCASSLEPRGVLTDTQYFGPGTRLTVL.

The chain joins TRBV7-2 to TRBJ2-7; D gene unclear. The CDR3 is 12 residues long. Germline loops: CDR1 SGHTA, CDR2 FQGNSA. V lost 5 bases, J lost 3 bases, and 8 bases lay in between. CDR3 in amino acids: CASSTPIYEQYF. The CDR3 nucleotides read TGTGCCAGCAGCACTCCAATCTACGAGCAGTACTTC.

The rearrangement uses TRBV18 and TRBJ1-6, with D tentatively TRBD1 (6 bases). This CDR3 has 14 amino acids. V was shortened by 6 bases and J by 7 bases, with 13 bases between the two germline ends. The germline V gene has CDR1 KGHSH and CDR2 LQKENI. This chain's CDR3 is CASSSGAENSPLHF. The CDR3 DNA sequence: TGTGCCAGCTCGTCGGGGGCCGAGAATTCACCCCTCCACTTT.

V and J are TRBV5-1 and TRBJ2-7; perhaps D is TRBD1 or TRBD2 (5 bases each). The CDR3 is 14 amino acids. Trimming removed 0 bases from V and 6 bases from J, with 13 bases in between. Germline V CDR1 and CDR2: SGHRS, YFSETQ. CDR3: CASSLGDDLSEQYF. The CDR3 DNA sequence: TGCGCCAGCAGCTTGGGGGACGATCTGAGCGAGCAGTACTTC.

The count of this clone is one. V gene TRBV28 combines with J gene TRBJ2-7; 9 bases line up with TRBD1. Per germline, CDR1 MDHEN and CDR2 SYDVKM. J was trimmed by 1 base and V by 5 bases; bases with no gene match: 6. The CDR3 totals 15 residues. CDR3 DNA: TGTGCCAGCAGTCGACAGGGGGTACAATCCTACGAGCAGTACTTC. This codes for CASSRQGVQSYEQYF. Supplemented by reference TRBV28 and TRBJ2-7, the full variable domain reads DVKVTQSSRYLVKRTGEKVFLECVQDMDHENMFWYRQDPGLGLRLIYFSYDVKMKEKGDIPEGYSVSREKKERFSLILESASTNQTSMYLCASSRQGVQSYEQYFGPGTRLTVT.

The J gene is TRBJ2-3, the V gene TRBV14, with D tentatively TRBD2 (5 bases). Germline CDR1 is SGHDN and CDR2 is FVKESK. The CDR3 is made up of 16 amino acids. V lost 1 base, J lost 1 base, and 12 bases lay in between. The DNA of the CDR3 is TGTGCCAGCAGCCAAGCCTTGGGAGTAGGCACAGATACGCAGTATTTT. Translation: CASSQALGVGTDTQYF.

A note on this clone: An end of the junction differs from the germline gene, which may be a read error. The chain is built from TRBV4-1 and TRBJ2-1, with 8 nucleotides matching TRBD2. Per germline, CDR1 MGHRA and CDR2 YSYEKL. CDR3 length: 16 amino acids. DNA of the CDR3: TGCGCCAGCACCCAAAATAGCGGGAATTCCTACAATGAGCAGTTCTTC. Translation gives CASTQNSGNSYNEQFF.

V gene TRBV13 combines with J gene TRBJ2-7, with TRBD1 matching over 7 bases. Germline values: CDR1 PRHDT, CDR2 FYEKMQ (reference sequence). The CDR3 loop spans 15 amino acids. With 4 bases clipped from V and 7 bases from J, the junction kept 13 bases outside the gene matches. The CDR3 loop reads CASSSATGFYGEQYF. DNA of the CDR3: TGTGCCAGCAGCTCAGCGACAGGGTTTTATGGGGAGCAGTACTTC.

The rearrangement links TRBV6-5 to TRBJ1-4; 7 bases agree with TRBD1. CDR3 length equals 15 residues. V lost 8 bases and J lost 0; bases outside the gene matches: 6. CDR1 and CDR2 (germline): MNHEY, SVGAGI. Here the CDR3 DNA reads TGTGCCAGCTTAACAGGGGTTGCAACTAATGAAAAACTGTTTTTT. Its protein product is CASLTGVATNEKLFF.

The chain employs TRBV27 and TRBJ2-1; 9 nucleotides line up with TRBD2. CDR1 is MNHEY and CDR2 is SMNVEV in the germline V gene (reference sequence). V shed 5 bases, J shed 1 base, and the junction held 3 bases outside the gene matches. The CDR3 has 15 amino acids. The CDR3 protein is CASSNSGSSYNEQFF. The DNA of the CDR3 is TGTGCCAGCAGTAATAGCGGGAGTTCCTACAATGAGCAGTTCTTC.

As to this clone: The junction does not match germline at one end; this may be a read error. The genes are TRBV7-7 and TRBJ2-1, with D uncertain. CDR3 length equals 18 residues. CDR1 and CDR2 from the germline V gene are SSHAT and FNYEAQ (reference sequence). The CDR3 spells CASSPQAHQAPTYNEQFF. The CDR3 DNA reads as TGTGCTAGCAGCCCACAAGCCCACCAGGCGCCCACCTACAATGAGCAGTTCTTC.

The gene calls are TRBV11-2 and TRBJ2-2, with TRBD1 matching over 11 bases. V was pared by 5 bases and J by 6 bases, with 8 bases of the junction left unmatched. The CDR3 totals 16 residues. The V gene's germline CDR1 is SGHAT and CDR2 FQNNGV. The CDR3 DNA is TGTGCCAGCAGCCCCCCGGGACAGGGGGTCGCCGGGGAGCTGTTTTTT. It yields the protein CASSPPGQGVAGELFF. The variable domain in full, completed from reference TRBV11-2 and TRBJ2-2, reads EAGVAQSPRYKIIEKRQSVAFWCNPISGHATLYWYQQILGQGPKLLIQFQNNGVVDDSQLPKDRFSAERLKGVDSTLKIQPAKLEDSAVYLCASSPPGQGVAGELFFGEGSRLTVL.

The chain links TRBV5-1 to TRBJ2-3, with D perhaps matching TRBD1 (6 bases). The CDR3 consists of 15 residues. The germline CDR1 and CDR2 sequences are SGHRS and YFSETQ. V dropped 5 bases and J dropped 2 bases, with 15 bases sitting between them. CDR3 loop: CASSKGVSHTDTQYF. Here the CDR3 DNA reads TGCGCCAGCAGTAAGGGGGTCTCGCACACAGATACGCAGTATTTT.